This T cell receptor beta chain comes out of a study of shared clonotypes between healthy human individuals (dated by TCRdb to 2018 to 2021). General notes on the study: A couple of women and a few men aged 18 to 49 years were included in the cohort. To increase sequencing depth and limit assay-specific biases, different laboratories used diverse techniques to prepare libraries and sequence TCR repertoires. To estimate repertoire size and how much clonotype sharing occurs between individuals, the study deeply sequenced the blood TCR repertoires of five healthy adults. Per donor, leukapheresis produced somewhere between about 0.8 and 9.5 billion PBMCs. For each donor, CD4 naive and CD4 memory were each given three plates, CD8 naive was given two plates, and CD8 memory was given one plate. The investigation overall reported the following: Pairwise subsampling led to the expectation that sequencing depth would affect the degree of clonotype sharing among donors. Even with the large sequencing depth, rarefaction of the sorted-subset datasets indicated that sequencing was incomplete. Across four donors, approximately 5% of naive CD4, roughly 3.5% of naive CD8, roughly 2.3% of memory CD4, and 0.4% of memory CD8 clonotypes were shared. The genetic and exposure-history diversity represented was limited by the small number of donors. Sampling was restricted to blood, and TCR repertoires in tissue are likely to differ from TCR repertoires in blood. Naive subsets generally had larger estimated clonotype richness than memory subsets did. Higher generation probabilities were observed for clonotypes shared by all four sorted-subset donors than for non-shared clonotypes.

CDR1 and CDR2 were assigned from the germline V gene as MNHEY and SVGAGI. The CDR3 covers 13 residues, taking in both the cysteine and the phenylalanine. CDR3 DNA only is kept here, 39 bases in frame from base 1. Trimming costs V 0 bases and J 7 bases, and their ends lie 4 bases apart. The donors were healthy, HIV-negative adults who had no recently reported acute infections or vaccinations. Every donor was a Caucasian adult living in Nashville, Tennessee, USA. CD4+ T cells were enriched through magnetic negative selection, after which naive cells were positively selected on CD45RA and the remaining negative fraction served as the memory subset. Blood was obtained by leukapheresis, after which PBMCs were separated by Ficoll-Histopaque density gradient centrifugation and cryopreserved in liquid nitrogen vapor phase. Analytical flow cytometry was used to check the purity and quantity of every magnetically sorted T cell population. From each sorted fraction, genomic DNA was isolated and quantified by UV absorbance on a Nanodrop 2000c.

Using the deep immunoSEQ assay, multiplex PCR amplified TCR CDR3 regions from genomic DNA. For each cell subset, the extracted genomic DNA was distributed evenly across all wells of several immunoSEQ 96-well plates, and each plate served as one replicate. For sorted subsets, 150 to 200 ng genomic DNA, equal to 30,000 to 35,000 T cell genomes, was loaded into each replicate PCR. Purified libraries were measured with a Qubit 3.0 fluorometer, size-checked on a Bioanalyzer 2100, and measured again with the KAPA Library Quantification kit. Every immunoSEQ 96-well plate was sequenced on a dedicated single-read 150-cycle Illumina NextSeq 550 flow cell. On the study's bioinformatics: Because the immunoSEQ output held only junctional sequences and lacked quality scores, the filtering could not match the filtering applied to full-length reads. Sequences were annotated with PyIR, a Python wrapper for IgBLAST v1.9, and V/J genes and CDR3 were assigned using IMGT germline references. Reads were filtered out if the reads had weak V/J assignments (E-value above 1e-6), no CDR3, stop codons, out-of-frame junctions, or ambiguous translated residues. A V3J clonotype was defined by an identical inferred V gene, J gene, and CDR3 amino acid sequence. Percentage overlap between repertoires was calculated by dividing the number of shared unique clonotypes by the size of the smaller repertoire. RTK rarefaction, the Chao1 estimator, and Recon v2.1 estimates of unobserved clonotypes were used to assess repertoire richness. Generation probabilities were computed with OLGA for all TCRbeta clonotypes obtained by the gDNA method from several donors. TCRdb stores this immuneACCESS table with in-frame sequences only. Part of the clones is absent; in the studies checked, under half of the shortfall reflects unresolved V genes, and no reason is known for the rest. V, J and clone size derive from that table, while D and trimming were established from the DNA sequence. Within this sample are 2 million to 2.5 million clones, with just under 95% of them counted one time only. About 0.41% of the sample lies in the top ten.

Details on this clone: The antigen this receptor binds is unknown. No quality values exist for individual bases; no much larger clone is one base distant. Other nucleotide sequences in the sample specify the same CDR3.

The sequence was collected from a man aged 18 to 29 in good health. Some clones in this sample may be carry-over from other donors' samples. Sequences were obtained from naive CD4+ T cells from PBMCs. The cell subset or site label corresponds to: CD45RA+ positively selected. The V and J segments used are TRBV6-5 and TRBJ1-6, with no D gene named confidently. The CDR3 protein is CASSYSQNSPLHF. The nucleotides read TGTGCCAGCAGTTACTCCCAAAATTCACCCCTCCACTTT.